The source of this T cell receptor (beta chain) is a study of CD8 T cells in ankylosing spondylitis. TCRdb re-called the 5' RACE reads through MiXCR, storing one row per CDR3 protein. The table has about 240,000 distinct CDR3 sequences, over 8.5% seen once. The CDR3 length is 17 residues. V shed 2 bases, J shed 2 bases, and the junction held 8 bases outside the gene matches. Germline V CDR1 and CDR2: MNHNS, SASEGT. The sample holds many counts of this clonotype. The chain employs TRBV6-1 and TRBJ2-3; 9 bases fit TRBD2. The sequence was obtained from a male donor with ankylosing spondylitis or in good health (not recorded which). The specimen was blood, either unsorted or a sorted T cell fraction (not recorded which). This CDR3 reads CASSEWSSGGSTDTQYF. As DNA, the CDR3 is TGTGCCAGCAGTGAATGGTCGAGCGGGGGGTCCACAGATACGCAGTATTTT.